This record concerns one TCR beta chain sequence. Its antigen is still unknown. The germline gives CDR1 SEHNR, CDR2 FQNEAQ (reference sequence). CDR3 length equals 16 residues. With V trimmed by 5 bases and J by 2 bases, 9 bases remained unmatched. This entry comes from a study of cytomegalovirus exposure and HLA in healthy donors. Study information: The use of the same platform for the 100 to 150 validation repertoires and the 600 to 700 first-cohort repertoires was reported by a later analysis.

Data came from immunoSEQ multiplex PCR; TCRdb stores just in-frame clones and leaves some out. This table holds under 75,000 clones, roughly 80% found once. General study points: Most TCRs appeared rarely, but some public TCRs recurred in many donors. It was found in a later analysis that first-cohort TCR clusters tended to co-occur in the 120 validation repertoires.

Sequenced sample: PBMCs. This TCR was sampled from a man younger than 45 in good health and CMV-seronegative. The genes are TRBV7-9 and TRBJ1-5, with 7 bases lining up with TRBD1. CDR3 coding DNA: TGTGCCAGCAGCCCCGCGACAGGGAACGGCAATCAGCCCCAGCATTTT. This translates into CASSPATGNGNQPQHF.